This is a list of T cell receptor beta chains from one sample in a study of blood T cell repertoires in COVID-19. Here immunoSEQ multiplex PCR was the method, and the copy in TCRdb shows in-frame clones only, minus some. The data show 250,000 to 400,000 clones, 88% seen once. The material sequenced was peripheral blood. These receptors were taken from a woman in her twenties or thirties with COVID-19, enrolled during active disease. CDR3s include the opening cysteine and the closing phenylalanine or tryptophan. The order of the fields is V gene, clone size, J gene, CDR3 protein. Only some rows state a clone size, as once, few, many or a class for expanded clones.

v_gene: TRBV7-2; abundance: .; j_gene: TRBJ2-5; CDR3aa: CASSLAPRGQETQYF
v_gene: TRBV19; abundance: .; j_gene: TRBJ2-7; CDR3aa: CASGPGQPYEQYF
v_gene: TRBV19; abundance: .; j_gene: TRBJ1-5; CDR3aa: CATRSQPRDRANQPQHF
v_gene: TRBV5-6; abundance: .; j_gene: TRBJ2-1; CDR3aa: CASSLMAGSSYNEQFF
v_gene: TRBV20-1; abundance: .; j_gene: TRBJ2-5; CDR3aa: CSASAETQYF
v_gene: TRBV28; abundance: .; j_gene: TRBJ1-4; CDR3aa: CASLDPGSFEKLFF
v_gene: TRBV6-5; abundance: .; j_gene: TRBJ2-2; CDR3aa: CASSYRGGDTGELFF
v_gene: TRBV5-4; abundance: .; j_gene: TRBJ1-1; CDR3aa: CASSLGQGLGAFF
v_gene: TRBV5-6; abundance: .; j_gene: TRBJ2-3; CDR3aa: CASSETGLAVTDTQYF
v_gene: TRBV9; abundance: .; j_gene: TRBJ1-2; CDR3aa: CASSVGQGNVYGYTF
v_gene: TRBV27; abundance: .; j_gene: TRBJ1-2; CDR3aa: CASSSNRGLHYGYTF
v_gene: TRBV5-1; abundance: .; j_gene: TRBJ1-2; CDR3aa: CASSLANPQGSYTF
v_gene: TRBV24-1; abundance: .; j_gene: TRBJ2-3; CDR3aa: CATSDGSGDTQYF
v_gene: TRBV30; abundance: .; j_gene: TRBJ1-1; CDR3aa: CAWSVGQRTTEAFF
v_gene: TRBV19; abundance: .; j_gene: TRBJ2-7; CDR3aa: CASSTGTGGYEQYF
v_gene: TRBV28; abundance: .; j_gene: TRBJ1-2; CDR3aa: CASRRQGNYGYTF
v_gene: TRBV7-9; abundance: .; j_gene: TRBJ1-4; CDR3aa: CASSREGATNEKLFF
v_gene: TRBV27; abundance: .; j_gene: TRBJ1-2; CDR3aa: CASRQAGSGSGYGYTF
v_gene: TRBV6-1; abundance: .; j_gene: TRBJ1-2; CDR3aa: CASSERGYYGYTF
v_gene: TRBV3-1/TRBV3-2; abundance: .; j_gene: TRBJ2-5; CDR3aa: CASSPTGSEQETQYF
v_gene: TRBV5-1; abundance: .; j_gene: TRBJ2-5; CDR3aa: CASSSGTQETQYF
v_gene: TRBV5-6; abundance: .; j_gene: TRBJ2-2; CDR3aa: CASSLRQGPGELFF
v_gene: TRBV19; abundance: .; j_gene: TRBJ2-2; CDR3aa: CASTASGGLTGELFF
v_gene: TRBV19; abundance: .; j_gene: TRBJ1-5; CDR3aa: CASTGEYSNQPQHF
v_gene: TRBV3-1/TRBV3-2; abundance: .; j_gene: TRBJ2-1; CDR3aa: CASSQVGGLYNEQFF
v_gene: TRBV4-1; abundance: few; j_gene: TRBJ1-6; CDR3aa: CASSQVGGGSPLHF
v_gene: TRBV9; abundance: .; j_gene: TRBJ1-3; CDR3aa: CASSVGIGLADTIYF
v_gene: TRBV5-5; abundance: .; j_gene: TRBJ1-1; CDR3aa: CASSIYRVEAFF
v_gene: TRBV11-2; abundance: .; j_gene: TRBJ2-2; CDR3aa: CASSYRTGGVTNTGELFF
v_gene: TRBV19; abundance: .; j_gene: TRBJ1-4; CDR3aa: CASSFRGAHEKLFF
v_gene: TRBV4-2; abundance: .; j_gene: TRBJ1-1; CDR3aa: CASSQPGQGNTEAFF
v_gene: TRBV18; abundance: once; j_gene: TRBJ1-1; CDR3aa: CASSPIGTTNTEAFF
v_gene: TRBV6-6; abundance: .; j_gene: TRBJ1-6; CDR3aa: CASSGLPVVYSPLHF
v_gene: TRBV9; abundance: .; j_gene: TRBJ1-1; CDR3aa: CASSGSGLPRGAEAFF
v_gene: TRBV2; abundance: few; j_gene: TRBJ1-5; CDR3aa: CASSSGTDNQPQHF
v_gene: TRBV9; abundance: .; j_gene: TRBJ1-2; CDR3aa: CASSKPNVPRDGNYGYTF
v_gene: TRBV5-1; abundance: .; j_gene: TRBJ1-1; CDR3aa: CASSFGVGQYTEAFF
v_gene: TRBV29-1; abundance: .; j_gene: TRBJ2-2; CDR3aa: CSVDQNTGELFF
v_gene: TRBV5-1; abundance: .; j_gene: TRBJ2-7; CDR3aa: CASSAGLAGVDEQYF
v_gene: TRBV2; abundance: .; j_gene: TRBJ1-6; CDR3aa: CASKRQGQTSYSPLHF
v_gene: TRBV6-2/TRBV6-3; abundance: .; j_gene: TRBJ1-1; CDR3aa: CASSFDPGVNTEAFF
v_gene: TRBV10-2; abundance: .; j_gene: TRBJ2-3; CDR3aa: CASSASGSTDTQYF
v_gene: TRBV25-1; abundance: .; j_gene: TRBJ2-3; CDR3aa: CASSELGGTSTDTQYF
v_gene: TRBV19; abundance: .; j_gene: TRBJ1-6; CDR3aa: CASTPVQGPSSPLHF
v_gene: TRBV6-5; abundance: .; j_gene: TRBJ2-7; CDR3aa: CASSYGQGKNEQYF